This TCR beta chain was observed in a study of blood T cell repertoires in COVID-19. Turning to the study itself: Acute and convalescent COVID-19 specimens originated in the United States, Italy and Spain. T cells, B-cell-depleted T cells, or PBMCs provided the cDNA or gDNA that served as material.

This CDR3 is built from 14 residues. CDR1 is SGHRS, CDR2 YFSETQ, per germline. V lost 4 bases to trimming and J lost 4 bases, with 14 bases between them. Original data processing: Reference gene primer amplification gave nucleated cell count estimates. Clones were sequenced by immunoSEQ multiplex PCR, and TCRdb holds only the in-frame ones, with some missing. V, J and clone size reflect that table, while D and trimming were determined from the DNA. Of around 100,000 clones in the sample, 85% to 90% were seen once. The source material was peripheral blood. The sequence came from a human donor in a cohort sampled during active COVID-19. The gene calls are TRBV5-1 and TRBJ2-5; tentative D call: TRBD2 (6 bases). CDR3 sequence reads: CASSAGTGRETQYF. The CDR3 coding sequence is TGCGCCAGCAGCGCGGGGACCGGCCGAGAGACCCAGTACTTC.